This paragraph covers one T cell receptor (beta chain) sequence. The CDR3 sequence is 16 residues long. Germline CDR1 and CDR2: KGHDR and SFDVKD. Unmatched junction bases numbered 10, after V lost 4 bases and J lost 4 bases. This sample was taken from a study of human T cells and chemical hapten exposure. At the level of the study: For sensitization, 2% DPC was applied to an approximately 2 cm by approximately 2 cm patch of upper inner arm skin.

TCRdb analysed the RACE reads with MiXCR anew, one entry per CDR3 protein. This table holds around 130,000 distinct CDR3 sequences, 12% found once. Described time point: patch test 2, 6 weeks after DPC sensitization. Treatment noted: therapeutic diphenylcyclopropenone sensitization with weekly scalp DPC. The V gene is TRBV24-1, the J gene TRBJ2-5, with 8 bases aligning to TRBD1. Sample: whole blood, taken in connection with sensitization to the hapten diphenylcyclopropenone (DPC). The sequence was collected from a woman in her forties or fifties with alopecia areata. Some clones in this sample may be carry-over from other donors' samples. This CDR3 reads CATSESRTGYPETQYF. CDR3 nucleotide sequence: TGTGCCACCAGTGAGTCACGGACAGGGTACCCAGAGACCCAGTACTTC.